Included here is one T cell receptor beta chain sequence, with context. TCRdb reprocessed the 5' RACE reads, keeping one entry per CDR3 protein, no DNA. The sample has 110,000 to 150,000 distinct CDR3 sequences, and its top ten clones hold around 1.3%. This sample was taken from a study of monozygotic twins with inflammatory bowel disease. The TCR was taken from a human donor with ulcerative colitis or Crohn's disease, or a healthy co-twin of an affected twin (not recorded which). Material: blood.

CDR3 residues: CASSQARGTEAFF. This chain links TRBV14 with TRBJ1-1; the TRBD1 assignment by TCRdb is unverifiable without DNA. CDR1 and CDR2 (germline): SGHDN, FVKESK. CDR3 size: 13 residues.